This T cell receptor (beta chain) is drawn from a study of blood T cell repertoires in COVID-19. Study context: Whether acute or convalescent, the COVID-19 samples came from the United States, Italy and Spain.

Study processing details: Counts of nucleated cells, estimated from reference gene primer amplification, were obtained. TCRdb's copy holds only in-frame clones and misses some; the assay was immunoSEQ multiplex PCR. V and J calls and clone size are as listed in that table; D and trimming were resolved from the DNA. In the table there are some 310,000 clones, 90% of which are singletons. V gave up 3 bases and J gave up 4 bases, with 6 bases separating them. Germline CDR1 LGHNA, CDR2 YSLEER. The CDR3 contains 12 residues. Input material: peripheral blood. The genes are TRBV4-3 and TRBJ1-1; D call uncertain. The sequence was obtained from a woman aged 40 to 50 with COVID-19, enrolled during active disease. Here the CDR3 reads CASSHVGTEAFF. The CDR3 DNA sequence: TGCGCCAGCAGCCATGTCGGCACTGAAGCTTTCTTT.